The 3 T cell receptor beta chains presented below share a single source sample, sequenced in a study of regulatory T cells in long-lasting Graves disease. Regarding time point: newly diagnosed GD, antithyroid drugs for less than 3 months. From RNA extracted from PBMCs, the TCR library was made. Library construction for TCR beta used iRepertoire HTBI primers and Arm-PCR of CDR3 regions. A single record per CDR3 protein comes from TCRdb applying MiXCR to the multiplex PCR reads. The data contain around 330,000 distinct CDR3 sequences, 15% to 20% of them singletons. Material: peripheral blood mononuclear cells (PBMCs), obtained at new diagnosis, from a patient treated with antithyroid drugs. Receptors originate from a female donor with Graves disease.

This clonotype has a count of ten or more. V gene TRBV7-2 combines with J gene TRBJ1-1, with TRBD1 matching 7 bases. Unmatched junction bases numbered 4, after V lost 6 bases and J lost 6 bases. The CDR3 is 12 residues long. Per germline, CDR1 SGHTA and CDR2 FQGNSA. DNA of the CDR3: TGTGCCAGCAGTCACAGGGGAGCTGAAGCTTTCTTT. Protein product: CASSHRGAEAFF.

Ten or more counts support this clonotype. DNA for the CDR3: TGCAGTGCTAGTAAAACAGGGGGTGCACCCCGCTCTGAAGCTTTCTTT. Translation: CSASKTGGAPRSEAFF. This sequence joins TRBV20-1 and TRBJ1-1; 8 bases line up with TRBD1. The CDR3 totals 16 residues. Unmatched junction bases numbered 15, after V lost 3 bases and J lost 6 bases. Germline V gene sequence: CDR1 DFQATT, CDR2 SNEGSKA (reference sequence).

There are a few counts of this clonotype. With a much larger clone just one base away, this may be a read error. The J gene is TRBJ2-5, the V gene TRBV10-3; TRBD2 might be the D (5 bases). V was cut by 4 bases and J by 3 bases, with 12 bases left in between. The CDR3 loop spans 14 amino acids. Germline values: CDR1 ENHRY, CDR2 SYGVKD. DNA of the CDR3: TGTGCCATCAGTGGGTCCCTAGCTGAAGAGACCCAGTACTTC. Encoded protein: CAISGSLAEETQYF.